The subject of this entry is one TCR beta chain. What it recognizes is unknown. Everyone who donated was a healthy bone marrow donor. At collection, donors were nominally healthy, but unrecorded immune exposures were probable. The data were taken from a study of cytomegalovirus exposure and HLA in healthy donors. The CDR3 has 19 residues. Trimming took 1 base from V and 9 from J; bases not matched to a gene: 18. Germline V gives CDR1 SGHTA, CDR2 FQGNSA. Study-level findings and limits: Cytomegalovirus association was listed for 170 or so TCR beta chains. In an earlier analysis, in fewer than 700 donors, most V segments appeared productive either ~87% or ~30% of the time.

The PCR ran on 60 Vbeta and 13 Jbeta primers. Profiling relied on immunoSEQ multiplex PCR, and the TCRdb table lists in-frame clones only, not all of them. The sample carries around 150,000 clones, around 75% recorded once. This clonotype was sampled from a man aged 40-55 years in good health and CMV-seronegative. The V call is TRBV7-2, the J call TRBJ2-7, with 13 nucleotides matching TRBD2. The material sequenced was PBMCs. CDR3 residues: CASSLVPGLAGRDYTRQYF. As DNA, the CDR3 is TGTGCCAGCAGCTTAGTCCCGGGACTAGCGGGGAGAGATTATACGAGGCAGTACTTC.